What follows describes a single TCR beta chain. The antigen is unknown. These donors were members of the roughly 120-subject validation cohort, a group separate from the roughly 670-subject first cohort. This entry belongs to a study of cytomegalovirus exposure and HLA in healthy donors. Study findings and constraints: In vitro data verified a few CMV-associated chains as specific for CMV antigens.

Produced via immunoSEQ multiplex PCR; TCRdb's table is partial and in-frame only. This table has approximately 82,000 clones, 85% to 95% appearing once. With V trimmed by 0 bases and J by 3 bases, 6 bases remained unmatched. Germline CDR1 reads MNHEY; CDR2 reads SVGAGI. This CDR3 region has 16 residues. This receptor was identified in a man aged 18 to 29 in good health and CMV-seronegative. This chain connects TRBV6-5 to TRBJ2-5; 8 nucleotides line up with TRBD1. Sequences were obtained from PBMCs. Here the CDR3 DNA reads TGTGCCAGCAGTTACTCGACAGGGACAGGTGAAGAGACCCAGTACTTC. This sequence encodes CASSYSTGTGEETQYF.